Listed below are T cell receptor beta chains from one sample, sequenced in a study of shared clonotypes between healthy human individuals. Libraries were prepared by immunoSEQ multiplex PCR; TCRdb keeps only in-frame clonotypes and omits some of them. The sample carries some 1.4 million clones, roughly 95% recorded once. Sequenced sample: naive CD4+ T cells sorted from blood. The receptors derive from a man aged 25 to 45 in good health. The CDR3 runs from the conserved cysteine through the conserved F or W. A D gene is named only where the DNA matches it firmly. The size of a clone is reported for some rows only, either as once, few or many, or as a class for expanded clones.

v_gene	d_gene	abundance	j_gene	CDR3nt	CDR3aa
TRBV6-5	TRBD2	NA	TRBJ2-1	TGTGCCAGCAGCCCCAGGGTAGCGGGAGGGGGTGAGCAGTTCTTC	CASSPRVAGGGEQFF
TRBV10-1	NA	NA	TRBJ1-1	TGCGCCAGCGCAGAACGGATGGGGGTCACTGAAGCTTTCTTT	CASAERMGVTEAFF
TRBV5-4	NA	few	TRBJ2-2	TGTGCCAGCAGCCCCAGGGGGAACACCGGGGAGCTGTTTTTT	CASSPRGNTGELFF
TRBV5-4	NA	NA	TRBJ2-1	TGTGCCAGCAGCTTCGACCCTCCGGGTAATGAGCAGTTCTTC	CASSFDPPGNEQFF
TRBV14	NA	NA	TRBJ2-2	TGTGCCAGCAGCCACACGGAGACGTTGAACACCGGGGAGCTGTTTTTT	CASSHTETLNTGELFF
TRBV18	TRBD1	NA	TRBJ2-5	TGTGCCAGCTCACCAGACAGGGGGGCGCCGTGGACCCAGTACTTC	CASSPDRGAPWTQYF
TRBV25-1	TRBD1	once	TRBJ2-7	TGTGCCAGCAGTGAACAAGGGACAGGGGTCTTTGGTGAGCAGTACTTC	CASSEQGTGVFGEQYF
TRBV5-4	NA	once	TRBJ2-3	TGTGCCAGCACCTGGAGAGATACGCAGTATTTT	CASTWRDTQYF
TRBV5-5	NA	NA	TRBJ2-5	TGTGCCAGCAGCTTACTCCAAGAGACCCAGTACTTC	CASSLLQETQYF
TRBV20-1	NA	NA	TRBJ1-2	TGCAGTGCTAGACAGTATGGCTACACCTTC	CSARQYGYTF
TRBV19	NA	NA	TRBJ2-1	TGTGCCAGTAGTATAGGCGCGGGGAGCTCCTACAATGAGCAGTTCTTC	CASSIGAGSSYNEQFF
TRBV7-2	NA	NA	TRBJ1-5	TGTGCCAGCAGCTTAACCAGGGTTGGGCAGCCCCAGCATTTT	CASSLTRVGQPQHF
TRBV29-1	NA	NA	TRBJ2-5	TGCAGCGTTGGTACAGGGCCGGGGCAAGAGACCCAGTACTTC	CSVGTGPGQETQYF
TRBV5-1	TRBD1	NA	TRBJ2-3	TGCGCCAGCAGCCTATCGGGACAGGGGGCAGATACGCAGTATTTT	CASSLSGQGADTQYF
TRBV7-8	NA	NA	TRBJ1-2	TGTGCCAGCAGCTTAGCCGCGCAGGGAGGGGTTTATGGCTACACCTTC	CASSLAAQGGVYGYTF
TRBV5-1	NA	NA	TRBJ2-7	TGCGCCAGCAGCTCCCGGGGATCCTACGAGCAGTACTTC	CASSSRGSYEQYF
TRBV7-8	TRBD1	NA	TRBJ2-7	TGTGCCAGCAGCTTGCGACAGGGCAGCGCCTACGAGCAGTACTTC	CASSLRQGSAYEQYF
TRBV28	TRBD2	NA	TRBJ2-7	TGTGCCAGCAGTTTCGGAACTAGCGGGAGGAGTGCCTACGAGCAGTACTTC	CASSFGTSGRSAYEQYF
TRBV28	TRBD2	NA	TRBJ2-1	TGTGCCAGCAGTGTGCCGGGACTAGCGTACAATGAGCAGTTCTTC	CASSVPGLAYNEQFF
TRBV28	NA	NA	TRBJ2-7	TGTGCCAGCAGTTCACCTCCCCGACAGACAGAGGGGGAGTACTTC	CASSSPPRQTEGEYF
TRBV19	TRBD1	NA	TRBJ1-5	TGTGCCAGTAGTATACTGGGCAGGGGGCCAGAGCAGCCCCAGCATTTT	CASSILGRGPEQPQHF
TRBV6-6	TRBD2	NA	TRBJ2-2	TGTGCCAGCAGTACCGGACTAGCGCCGAACACCGGGGAGCTGTTTTTT	CASSTGLAPNTGELFF
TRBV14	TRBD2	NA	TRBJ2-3	TGTGCCAGCAGCCAACCTGGGACTAGTCTGTGGAATACGCAGTATTTT	CASSQPGTSLWNTQYF
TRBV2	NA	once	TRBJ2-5	TGTGCCAGTTTAAGTCAAGGCCGGGAGACCCAGTACTTC	CASLSQGRETQYF
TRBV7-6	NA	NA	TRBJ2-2	TGTGCCAGCAGCTTCGGGACATCGAACACCGGGGAGCTGTTTTTT	CASSFGTSNTGELFF
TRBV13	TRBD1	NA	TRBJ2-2	TGTGCCAGCAGCTTTCGGTCAGGGGGTACCGGGGAGCTGTTTTTT	CASSFRSGGTGELFF
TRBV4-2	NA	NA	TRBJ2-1	TGTGCCAGCAGCCAAGCCCGACAGCCTTACAATGAGCAGTTCTTC	CASSQARQPYNEQFF
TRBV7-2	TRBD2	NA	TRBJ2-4	TGTGCCAGCAGCTTAGCGGGACTAGTGTTGGGCATTCAGTACTTC	CASSLAGLVLGIQYF
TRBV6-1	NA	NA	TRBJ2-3	TGTGCCAGCAGTGAAGCCCCCAGGGCTAGCACAGATACGCAGTATTTT	CASSEAPRASTDTQYF
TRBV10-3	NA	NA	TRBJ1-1	TGTGCCATCACGCGGGGTGGGGAAGCCACTGAAGCTTTCTTT	CAITRGGEATEAFF
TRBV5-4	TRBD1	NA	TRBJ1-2	TGTGCCAGCAGACTTGGGGACAGGAACTATGGCTACACCTTC	CASRLGDRNYGYTF
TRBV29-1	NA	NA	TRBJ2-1	TGCAGCGTTGGAAGGGCTCAGGCCTACAATGAGCAGTTCTTC	CSVGRAQAYNEQFF
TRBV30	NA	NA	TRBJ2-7	TGTGCCTGGAGTGTTCCATCACCTCGGCGGAAGAGCTCCTACGAGCAGTACTTC	CAWSVPSPRRKSSYEQYF
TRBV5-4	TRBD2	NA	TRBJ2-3	TGTGCCAGCAGCTGGGGACTAGCGGGGTCTAGCACAGATACGCAGTATTTT	CASSWGLAGSSTDTQYF
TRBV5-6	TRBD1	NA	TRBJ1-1	TGTGCCAGCAGCCGCAGGGGGCTTGGCGACACTGAAGCTTTCTTT	CASSRRGLGDTEAFF
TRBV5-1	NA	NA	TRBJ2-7	TGCGCCAGCAGCTTGGAGAGCTCCTACGAGCAGTACTTC	CASSLESSYEQYF
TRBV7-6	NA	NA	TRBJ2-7	TGTGCCAGCAGCTTAGCGGGACCCTACGAGCAGTACTTC	CASSLAGPYEQYF
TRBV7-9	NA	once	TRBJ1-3	TGTGCCAGCGGCAACCGGGACGGTAGAATTCTCGGGGGAAACACCATATATTTT	CASGNRDGRILGGNTIYF
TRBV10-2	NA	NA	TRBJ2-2	TGCGCCAGCAGTGGGTACCTAGACGGTTGGTCCGGGGAGCTGTTTTTT	CASSGYLDGWSGELFF
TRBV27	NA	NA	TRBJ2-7	TGTGCCAGCAGCCCTCGAATAGTTACTGCCTACGAGCAGTACTTC	CASSPRIVTAYEQYF
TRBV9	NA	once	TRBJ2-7	TGTGCCAGCAGCCCGAAGGGGAGCTCCTACGAGCAGTACTTC	CASSPKGSSYEQYF
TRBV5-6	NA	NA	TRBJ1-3	TGTGCCAGCAGCTTGGACAGCGGAAACACCATATATTTT	CASSLDSGNTIYF
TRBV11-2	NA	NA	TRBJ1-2	TGTGCCAGCAGCTTGGGGGGTAACTATGGCTACACCTTC	CASSLGGNYGYTF
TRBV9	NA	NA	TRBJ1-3	TGTGCCAGCAGCTCAGACTTCTCTGGAAACACCATATATTTT	CASSSDFSGNTIYF
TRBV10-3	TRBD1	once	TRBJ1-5	TGTGCCATCTCCAGGGGGGGGGAAAGCAATCAGCCCCAGCATTTT	CAISRGGESNQPQHF
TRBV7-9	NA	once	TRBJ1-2	TGTGCCAGCAGCTTAGCGGGACGCCGATATGGCTACACCTTC	CASSLAGRRYGYTF